Listed here is a single T cell receptor (beta chain). This CDR3 is 14 amino acids long. V was pared by 4 bases and J by 5 bases, with 15 bases between. CDR1 and CDR2 from the germline V gene are SGHRS and YFSETQ. The sample originates from a study of blood T cell repertoires in COVID-19. TCRdb's copy holds only in-frame clones and misses some; the assay was immunoSEQ multiplex PCR. The sample lists roughly 160,000 clones; 80% to 85% were seen once. Everyone who took part was roughly 18 to 90 years old, and they came from about two dozen US areas. Recovered participants had two consecutive negative NP/OP PCR tests, healthcare professional clearance, or symptom resolution.

The TCR was taken from a woman in her sixties or seventies who had recovered from COVID-19. Sequencing was done on a sample of PBMCs or T cells enriched from blood (not recorded which). The chain joins TRBV5-1 to TRBJ1-1, with D uncertain. CDR3 in amino acids: CASSPPGTTTEAFF. CDR3 DNA sequence: TGCGCCAGCAGCCCACCAGGTACCACTACTGAAGCTTTCTTT. The full variable domain, with the rest looked up from reference TRBV5-1 and TRBJ1-1, is KAGVTQTPRYLIKTRGQQVTLSCSPISGHRSVSWYQQTPGQGLQFLFEYFSETQRNKGNFPGRFSGRQFSNSRSEMNVSTLELGDSALYLCASSPPGTTTEAFFGQGTRLTVV.